This TCR beta chain came from a study of post-analysis software for immune sequencing data. Turning to the study itself: In terms of disease course, relapsing-remitting, secondary progressive and progressive-relapsing multiple sclerosis were included. Study observations and caveats: Included in a set of roughly five TRBV segments more frequent in patients than controls were TRBV5-6, TRBV5-1 and TRBV20-1. Comparison with controls showed significantly lower normalized Chao1 diversity in multiple sclerosis patients. Samples prepared in the same batch strongly co-clustered by F measure.

Per germline, CDR1 MRHNA and CDR2 SNTAGT. This CDR3 contains 13 residues. V lost 3 bases to trimming and J lost 3 bases, with 6 bases between them. Unique-molecular-identifier-tagged TCR beta cDNA libraries were used. Once roughly 1 to 11 million T cells were used, roughly 0.5 million cDNA molecules resulted. A single record per CDR3 protein comes from TCRdb applying MiXCR to the PCR reads. The data show around 700,000 distinct CDR3 sequences, roughly three fifths seen once. This clonotype was found many times. The antigen is unknown. Sequences were obtained from blood. This sequence originates from a girl aged 2 to 10 with multiple sclerosis. The chain has TRBV6-4 and TRBJ2-1; D is perhaps TRBD1 (6 bases). The CDR3 region is CASSEDSYNEQFF. DNA for the CDR3: TGTGCCAGCAGTGAGGACAGCTACAATGAGCAGTTCTTC.